These T cell receptor beta chains were read from a single sample in a study of cytotoxic CD8 clonotypes in ibrutinib-treated CLL. Using immunoSEQ multiplex PCR, the repertoire was profiled, and TCRdb retains in-frame clones only, with some absent. The profile covers about 140,000 clones, with around 77% appearing a single time and around 30% taken by the ten largest. Sequences were derived from PBMCs, sampled after 12 months of ibrutinib treatment. These TCRs come from a human donor with chronic lymphocytic leukemia. Each CDR3 is given without its conserved first and last residue. Clone size, where shown, is once, few, many, or a class for clones that have expanded.

TRBJ2-1,.,TRBV11-2,ASSLDQGDEQF
TRBJ2-1,.,TRBV4-1,ASSQDTSFSGGPDNEQF
TRBJ2-7,.,TRBV19,ASSIRWRGDEQY
TRBJ2-3,.,TRBV4-1,ASSQDPLLAGVTDTQY
TRBJ2-1,.,TRBV19,ANPGGYSYNEQF
TRBJ2-2,.,TRBV9,ASSPSGTMNTGELF
TRBJ2-1,.,TRBV5-1,ASSLERQNNEQF
TRBJ2-3,.,TRBV29-1,SAGMTGGDTQY
TRBJ2-3,.,TRBV6-5,ASSRLGWTDTQY
TRBJ1-2,.,TRBV5-1,ASSFGGAFDGYT
TRBJ2-1,.,TRBV5-1,ASSQPVGGIDEQF
TRBJ2-2,.,TRBV28,ASRGTGSPGELF
TRBJ1-2,.,TRBV27,ASRQGAVTNYGYT
TRBJ1-4,few,TRBV7-2,ASSLGRAMGEKLF
TRBJ1-2,few,TRBV25-1,ATRRGGNYGYT
TRBJ2-7,.,TRBV11-2,ASSSGPTKDEQY
TRBJ1-1,.,TRBV7-9,ASSKEGGTEAF
TRBJ2-2,few,TRBV18,ASRTGTGLTGELF
TRBJ2-1,few,TRBV19,ASSIGGYNEQF
TRBJ2-5,.,TRBV11-2,ASSPGTGFLQETQY
TRBJ1-1,.,TRBV28,ASSSQDRGRGTEAF
TRBJ2-7,once,TRBV7-2,ASSSAGGPGYEQY